This T cell receptor (beta chain) stems from a study of cytomegalovirus exposure and HLA in healthy donors. Study-level points and caveats: In a later analysis, a missense DCLRE1C variant was linked to TCR beta V- and J-gene trimming. Some V segments, TRBV6-2 and TRBV6-3 among them, were indistinguishable and were therefore excluded. Some TCR beta chains (roughly 160 of them) were listed as cytomegalovirus-associated.

Per the germline V gene, CDR1 is SGHRS and CDR2 is YFSETQ. The CDR3 is made up of 15 amino acids. The junction had 4 bases not matched to a gene; V was cut back by 5 bases and J by 1 base. Concerning this clone: Its cognate antigen is unknown.

The PCR made use of 60 Vbeta and 13 Jbeta primers. Measured with immunoSEQ multiplex PCR; TCRdb has only the in-frame clones, and not every one. This repertoire includes tens of thousands of clones. The sample taken for sequencing was PBMCs. The chain recombines TRBV5-1 with TRBJ2-4, with TRBD1 matching 9 bases. The receptor's source is a woman aged 30 to 39 in good health and CMV-seronegative. The CDR3 bases are TGCGCCAGCAGACGGACAGGGGAGGCCAAAAACATTCAGTACTTC. Amino acids: CASRRTGEAKNIQYF.